Listed below are T cell receptor beta chains from one sample, sequenced in a study of T cells in Graves' hyperthyroidism and ophthalmopathy. TCRdb re-called the multiplex PCR reads through MiXCR, storing one row per CDR3 protein. The sample has about 180,000 distinct CDR3 sequences, about 9.4% seen once. The sequenced material came from blood. The receptors were gathered from a woman younger than 30 with Graves' hyperthyroidism that later progressed to Graves' ophthalmopathy. Both conserved end residues are part of each CDR3. The order of the fields is J gene, clone size, V gene, D gene, CDR3 protein, CDR3 DNA. D genes are given only for firm matches. Rows give clone size only sometimes, using once, few, many, or a class for an expanded clone.

j_gene: TRBJ2-6
abundance: many
v_gene: TRBV7-2
d_gene: TRBD1
CDR3aa: CASRPGTGVSGANVLTF
CDR3nt: TGTGCCAGCAGACCCGGGACAGGGGTTTCTGGGGCCAACGTCCTGACTTTC

j_gene: TRBJ1-2
abundance: many
v_gene: TRBV12-3/TRBV12-4
d_gene: .
CDR3aa: CASSYGGTRDGYTF
CDR3nt: TGTGCCAGCAGTTACGGCGGGACTCGTGATGGCTACACCTTC

j_gene: TRBJ1-6
abundance: many
v_gene: TRBV7-2
d_gene: .
CDR3aa: CASSLRLGYNSPLHF
CDR3nt: TGTGCCAGCAGCCTCCGTCTTGGGTATAATTCACCCCTCCACTTT

j_gene: TRBJ1-6
abundance: few
v_gene: TRBV28
d_gene: .
CDR3aa: CASSLKGGGSPLHF
CDR3nt: TGTGCCAGCAGTTTAAAGGGGGGGGGTTCACCCCTCCACTTT

j_gene: TRBJ2-6
abundance: .
v_gene: TRBV28
d_gene: TRBD1
CDR3aa: CASSFDWDRGLTGANVLTF
CDR3nt: TGTGCCAGCAGTTTTGATTGGGACAGGGGACTCACTGGGGCCAACGTCCTGACTTTC

j_gene: TRBJ1-2
abundance: many
v_gene: TRBV5-1
d_gene: TRBD1
CDR3aa: CASRQGAQNYGYTF
CDR3nt: TGCGCCAGTAGACAGGGGGCGCAAAACTATGGCTACACCTTC

j_gene: TRBJ2-7
abundance: many
v_gene: TRBV12-3/TRBV12-4
d_gene: .
CDR3aa: CASSLGGTGYEQYF
CDR3nt: TGTGCCAGCAGTTTAGGGGGGACCGGCTACGAGCAGTACTTC

j_gene: TRBJ2-1
abundance: many
v_gene: TRBV9
d_gene: TRBD2
CDR3aa: CASSIETSLDEQFF
CDR3nt: TGTGCCAGCAGCATCGAGACTAGCCTGGATGAGCAGTTCTTC

j_gene: TRBJ1-5
abundance: many
v_gene: TRBV19
d_gene: .
CDR3aa: CASSARNRQLSKPQHF
CDR3nt: TGTGCCAGTAGTGCCCGTAACAGACAGCTATCCAAGCCCCAGCATTTT

j_gene: TRBJ2-3
abundance: .
v_gene: TRBV4-2
d_gene: .
CDR3aa: CASSQDNDPDTQYF
CDR3nt: TGTGCCAGCAGCCAAGATAATGATCCAGATACGCAGTATTTT

j_gene: TRBJ2-1
abundance: .
v_gene: TRBV24-1
d_gene: .
CDR3aa: CATSGVTSENEQFF
CDR3nt: TGTGCCACCAGTGGGGTGACTTCGGAAAATGAGCAGTTCTTC

j_gene: TRBJ2-7
abundance: many
v_gene: TRBV11-2
d_gene: .
CDR3aa: CASSLRRGSSYEQYF
CDR3nt: TGTGCCAGCAGCTTGAGACGCGGCAGTTCCTACGAGCAGTACTTC

j_gene: TRBJ2-1
abundance: many
v_gene: TRBV7-9
d_gene: TRBD2
CDR3aa: CASRATSGNYNEQFF
CDR3nt: TGTGCCAGCAGGGCGACTAGCGGAAACTACAATGAGCAGTTCTTC

j_gene: TRBJ2-3
abundance: once
v_gene: TRBV5-4
d_gene: .
CDR3aa: CASSYPSGQFTDTQYF
CDR3nt: TGTGCCAGCAGCTACCCCTCTGGACAGTTCACAGATACGCAGTATTTT

j_gene: TRBJ2-3
abundance: few
v_gene: TRBV6-4
d_gene: .
CDR3aa: CASSDSTDSTDTQYF
CDR3nt: TGTGCCAGCAGTGACTCGACGGACAGCACAGATACGCAGTATTTT

j_gene: TRBJ2-3
abundance: many
v_gene: TRBV29-1
d_gene: .
CDR3aa: CSVSGTASTDTQYF
CDR3nt: TGCAGCGTCTCCGGGACGGCTAGCACAGATACGCAGTATTTT

j_gene: TRBJ2-7
abundance: many
v_gene: TRBV20-1
d_gene: TRBD2
CDR3aa: CSAELNSGREGEQYF
CDR3nt: TGCAGCGCGGAGTTGAATAGCGGGAGGGAGGGGGAGCAGTACTTC

j_gene: TRBJ2-7
abundance: few
v_gene: TRBV5-4
d_gene: .
CDR3aa: CASSLVGGTSYEQYF
CDR3nt: TGTGCCAGCAGCTTGGTCGGAGGGACTTCCTACGAGCAGTACTTC

j_gene: TRBJ1-6
abundance: many
v_gene: TRBV12-3/TRBV12-4
d_gene: TRBD1
CDR3aa: CASSATGDSPLHF
CDR3nt: TGTGCCAGCAGCGCGACAGGGGATTCACCCCTCCACTTT